What follows is one TCR beta chain and its context. PCR primers comprised 60 Vbeta and 13 Jbeta primers. Libraries were prepared by immunoSEQ multiplex PCR; TCRdb keeps only in-frame clonotypes and omits some of them. This sample carries 110,000 to 150,000 clones, 84% of them seen once, and the ten largest clones take 2% to 2.5%. The sample belongs to a study of cytomegalovirus exposure and HLA in healthy donors. V lost 2 bases to trimming and J lost 7 bases, with 14 bases between them. There are 14 residues in the CDR3. In germline, CDR1 is MNHEY, CDR2 SVGAGI. This sequence joins TRBV6-5 and TRBJ1-2; TRBD1 is a possible D gene (6 bases). The source material was PBMCs. This TCR came from a boy between 2 and 10 years old in good health and CMV-seronegative. The CDR3 loop reads CASSYLQGRGGYTF. The CDR3 bases are TGTGCCAGCAGTTACCTCCAGGGGCGAGGTGGCTACACCTTC.